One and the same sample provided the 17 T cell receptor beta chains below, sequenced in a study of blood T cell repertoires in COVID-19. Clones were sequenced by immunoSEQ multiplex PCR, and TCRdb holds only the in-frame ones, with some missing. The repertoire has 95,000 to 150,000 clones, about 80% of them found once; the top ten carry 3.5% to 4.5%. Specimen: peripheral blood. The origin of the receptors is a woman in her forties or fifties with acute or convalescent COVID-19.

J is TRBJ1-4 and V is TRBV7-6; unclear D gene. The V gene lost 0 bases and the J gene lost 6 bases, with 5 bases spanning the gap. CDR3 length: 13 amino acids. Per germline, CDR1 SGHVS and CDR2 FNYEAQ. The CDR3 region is CASSLARDEKLFF. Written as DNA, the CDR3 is TGTGCCAGCAGCTTAGCGCGGGATGAAAAACTGTTTTTT.

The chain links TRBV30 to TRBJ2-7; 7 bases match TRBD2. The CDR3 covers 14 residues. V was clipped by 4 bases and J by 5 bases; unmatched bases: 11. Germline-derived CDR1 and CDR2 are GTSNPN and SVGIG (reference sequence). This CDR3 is CAWTSGRGLNEQYF. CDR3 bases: TGTGCCTGGACCTCGGGGAGGGGTCTAAACGAGCAGTACTTC. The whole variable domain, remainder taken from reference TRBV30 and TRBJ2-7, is SQTIHQWPATLVQPVGSPLSLECTVEGTSNPNLYWYRQAAGRGLQLLFYSVGIGQISSEVPQNLSASRPQDRQFILSSKKLLLSDSGFYLCAWTSGRGLNEQYFGPGTRLTVT.

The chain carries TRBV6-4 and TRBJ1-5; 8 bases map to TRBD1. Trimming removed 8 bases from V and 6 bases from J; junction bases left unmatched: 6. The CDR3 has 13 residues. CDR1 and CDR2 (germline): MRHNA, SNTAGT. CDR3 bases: TGTGCCAGCGCACAACAGGGGGGTCAGCCCCAGCATTTT. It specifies CASAQQGGQPQHF.

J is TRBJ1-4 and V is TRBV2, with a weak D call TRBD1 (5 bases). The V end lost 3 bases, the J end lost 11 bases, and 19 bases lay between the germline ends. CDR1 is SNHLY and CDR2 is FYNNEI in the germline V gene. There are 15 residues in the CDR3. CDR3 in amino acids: CASSESLMNSGKLFF. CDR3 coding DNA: TGTGCCAGCAGTGAGTCACTCATGAATTCAGGGAAACTGTTTTTT.

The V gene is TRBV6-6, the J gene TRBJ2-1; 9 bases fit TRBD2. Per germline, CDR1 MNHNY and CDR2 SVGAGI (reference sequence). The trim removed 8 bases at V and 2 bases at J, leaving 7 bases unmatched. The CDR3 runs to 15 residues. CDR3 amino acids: CASGLAGVAYNEQFF. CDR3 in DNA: TGTGCCAGCGGGTTAGCGGGAGTCGCCTACAATGAGCAGTTCTTC.

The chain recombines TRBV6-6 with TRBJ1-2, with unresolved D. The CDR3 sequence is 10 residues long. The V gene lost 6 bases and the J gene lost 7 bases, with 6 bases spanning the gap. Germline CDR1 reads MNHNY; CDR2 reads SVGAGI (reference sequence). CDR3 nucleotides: TGTGCCAGCAGGGCCTCTGGCTACACCTTC. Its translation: CASRASGYTF.

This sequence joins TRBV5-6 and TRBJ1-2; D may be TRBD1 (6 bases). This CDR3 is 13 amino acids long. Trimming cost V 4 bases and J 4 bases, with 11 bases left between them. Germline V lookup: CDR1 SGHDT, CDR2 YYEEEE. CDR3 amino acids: CASSPGTFYGYTF. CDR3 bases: TGTGCCAGCAGCCCCGGGACATTCTATGGCTACACCTTC.

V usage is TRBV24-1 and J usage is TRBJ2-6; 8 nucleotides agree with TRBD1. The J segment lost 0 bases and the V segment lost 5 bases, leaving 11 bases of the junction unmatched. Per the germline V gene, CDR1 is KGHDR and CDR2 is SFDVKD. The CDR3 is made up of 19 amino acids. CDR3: CATSAARGQANSGANVLTF. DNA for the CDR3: TGTGCCACCAGTGCTGCACGGGGACAGGCGAACTCTGGGGCCAACGTCCTGACTTTC.

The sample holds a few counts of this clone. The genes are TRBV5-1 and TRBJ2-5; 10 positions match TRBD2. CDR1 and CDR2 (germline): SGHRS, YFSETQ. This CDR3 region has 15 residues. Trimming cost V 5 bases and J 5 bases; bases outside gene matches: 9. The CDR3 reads CASRVGLAGEETQYF. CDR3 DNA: TGCGCCAGCAGAGTGGGGCTAGCGGGAGAGGAGACCCAGTACTTC.

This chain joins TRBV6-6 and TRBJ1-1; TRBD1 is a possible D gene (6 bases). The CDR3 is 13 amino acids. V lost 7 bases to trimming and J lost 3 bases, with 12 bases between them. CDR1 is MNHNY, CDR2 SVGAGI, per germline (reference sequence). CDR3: CASTRGGHTEAFF. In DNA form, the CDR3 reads TGTGCCAGCACTCGGGGGGGGCACACTGAAGCTTTCTTT.

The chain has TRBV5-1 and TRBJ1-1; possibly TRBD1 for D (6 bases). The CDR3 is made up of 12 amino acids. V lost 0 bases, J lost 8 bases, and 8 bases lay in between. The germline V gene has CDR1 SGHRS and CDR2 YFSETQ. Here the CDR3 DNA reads TGCGCCAGCAGCTTGGTTGGGACAGAAGCTTTCTTT. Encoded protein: CASSLVGTEAFF.

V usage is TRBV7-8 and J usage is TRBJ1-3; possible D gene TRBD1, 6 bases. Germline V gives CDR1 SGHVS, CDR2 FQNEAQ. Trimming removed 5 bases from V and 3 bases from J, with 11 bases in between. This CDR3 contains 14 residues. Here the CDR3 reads CASSPRGSGNTIYF. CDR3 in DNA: TGTGCCAGCAGCCCTAGGGGGAGTGGAAACACCATATATTTT.

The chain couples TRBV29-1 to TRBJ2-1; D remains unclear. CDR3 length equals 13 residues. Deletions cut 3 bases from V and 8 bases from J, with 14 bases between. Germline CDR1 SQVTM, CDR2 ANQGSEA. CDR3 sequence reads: CSVELQMGDEQFF. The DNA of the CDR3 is TGCAGCGTTGAGCTCCAAATGGGCGATGAGCAGTTCTTC.

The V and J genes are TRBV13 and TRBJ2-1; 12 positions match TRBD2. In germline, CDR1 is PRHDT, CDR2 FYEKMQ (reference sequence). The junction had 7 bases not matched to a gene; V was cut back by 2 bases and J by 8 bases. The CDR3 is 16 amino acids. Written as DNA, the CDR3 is TGTGCCAGCAGCTTAAGGACTAGCGGGATTGGCCATGAGCAGTTCTTC. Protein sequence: CASSLRTSGIGHEQFF.

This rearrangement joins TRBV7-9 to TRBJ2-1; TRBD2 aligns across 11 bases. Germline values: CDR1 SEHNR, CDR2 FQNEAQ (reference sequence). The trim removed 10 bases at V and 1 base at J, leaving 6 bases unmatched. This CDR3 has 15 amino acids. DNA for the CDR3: TGTGCCACCTCCTGGACTAGCGGGTCCTACAATGAGCAGTTCTTC. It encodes CATSWTSGSYNEQFF.

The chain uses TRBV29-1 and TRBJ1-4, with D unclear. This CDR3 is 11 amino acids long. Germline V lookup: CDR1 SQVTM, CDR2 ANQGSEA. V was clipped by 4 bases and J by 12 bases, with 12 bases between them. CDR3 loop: CSVVGFGELFF. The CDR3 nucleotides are TGCAGCGTTGTTGGTTTCGGGGAACTGTTTTTT.

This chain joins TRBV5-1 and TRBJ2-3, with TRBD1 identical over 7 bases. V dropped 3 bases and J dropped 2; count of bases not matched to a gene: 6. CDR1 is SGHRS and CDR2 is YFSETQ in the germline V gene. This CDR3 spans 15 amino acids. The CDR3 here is CASSSRDRSTDTQYF. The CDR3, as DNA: TGCGCCAGCAGCTCCCGGGACAGATCCACAGATACGCAGTATTTT.